This TCR beta chain comes out of a study of cytomegalovirus exposure and HLA in healthy donors. General study results and limits: The classifier was said to identify cytomegalovirus status with high specificity and sensitivity. Some TCR beta chains (more than 150 of them) were listed as cytomegalovirus-associated. The tendency of first-cohort TCR clusters to co-occur in the roughly 130 validation repertoires emerged from a later analysis.

Data came from immunoSEQ multiplex PCR; TCRdb stores just in-frame clones and leaves some out. The sample includes under 200,000 clones, about 90% of them seen just once. To note about this clone: Its antigen is currently unknown.

There are 14 residues in the CDR3. With V trimmed by 5 bases and J by 5 bases, 6 bases remained unmatched. Germline CDR1 reads LNHDA; CDR2 reads SQIVND (reference sequence). The gene calls are TRBV19 and TRBJ1-1, with 9 bases aligning to TRBD1. The sequence came from a woman under 30 in good health and CMV-seropositive. Sequenced material: PBMCs. CDR3 DNA sequence: TGTGCCAGTAGTCCGGGGACAGGGAATACTGAAGCTTTCTTT. Encoded protein: CASSPGTGNTEAFF.